This TCR beta chain emerged from a study of radiotherapy plus CTLA-4 blockade in lung cancer. Trimming pared 3 bases from V and 3 bases from J, leaving 5 bases between. This CDR3 region has 11 residues. Germline V gene lookup returns CDR1 DFQATT and CDR2 SNEGSKA (reference sequence). Clones were sequenced by immunoSEQ multiplex PCR, and TCRdb holds only the in-frame ones, with some missing. This sample has 45,000 or so clones, with about 88% found just once. The chain is built from TRBV20-1 and TRBJ1-1; D call uncertain. The origin of this receptor is a human donor with non-small cell lung cancer whose response to radiotherapy plus ipilimumab could not be evaluated. Sequenced here: peripheral blood, sampled from a patient treated with radiotherapy plus ipilimumab. The CDR3 sequence is CSAREYTEAFF. The CDR3 DNA is TGCAGTGCTAGGGAGTACACTGAAGCTTTCTTT.